The T cell receptor (beta chain) under discussion was sequenced for a study of graft-versus-host responses after intestinal transplantation. Study background: Transplant types were multivisceral, liver-intestinal, or isolated intestinal. The study, taken as a whole, reports: In recipient marrow, GvH clones were found, and some appeared first in ileum or blood. Maximum circulating GvH clone levels tracked with early post-transplant HvG decreases.

Data came from immunoSEQ multiplex PCR; TCRdb stores just in-frame clones and leaves some out. The sample has 81,000 or so clones, approximately 92% seen once; the top ten hold 1.1%. Concerning this clone: Its matching antigen is unknown.

Germline loops: CDR1 SGHVS, CDR2 FQNEAQ. CDR3 length equals 22 residues. Trimming removed 5 bases from V and 3 bases from J; junction bases left unmatched: 28. The chain uses TRBV7-8 and TRBJ2-7, with TRBD1 identical over 10 bases. Here the sequenced sample was unstimulated CD8+ T cells sorted from spleen or lymph node cells, taken before transplant. This clonotype was obtained from a human donor who was the organ donor for an intestinal transplant. CDR3: CASSPITTGQGISGGGDYEQYF. In DNA, the CDR3 is TGTGCCAGCAGCCCAATTACGACGGGACAGGGGATTTCAGGGGGAGGGGACTACGAGCAGTACTTC.